The rows below give T cell receptor beta chains drawn from one sample of a study of T cell repertoires in cytomegalovirus infection. Each CDR3 protein gets one entry after TCRdb re-called the reads with MiXCR. The sample lists about 190,000 distinct CDR3 sequences, 28% occurring once. Material: PBMCs. The receptors shown here come from a human donor in good health (CMV status not recorded). Some clones in this sample may be carry-over from other donors' samples. Each CDR3 is given with its conserved first and last residue. D genes are given only for firm matches. Clone size is given for some rows only: seen once, a few or many times, or a class if the clone is expanded.

CDR3 protein	CDR3 DNA	clone size	D gene	V gene	J gene
CAISDRTGIDEKLFF	TGTGCCATCAGTGACCGGACAGGGATAGATGAAAAACTGTTTTTT	-	TRBD1	TRBV10-3	TRBJ1-4
CASSQEETRYF	TGTGCCAGCAGCCAAGAAGAGACCCGGTACTTC	once	-	TRBV14	TRBJ2-5
CASSLAGFNQPQHF	TGTGCCAGCAGCTTAGCAGGATTCAATCAGCCCCAGCATTTT	-	-	TRBV7-9	TRBJ1-5
CASSYFSSGVSYNEQFF	TGTGCCAGCAGTTACTTCTCTAGCGGAGTCTCCTACAATGAGCAGTTCTTC	-	TRBD2	TRBV6-5	TRBJ2-1
CSVEDSGSYEQFF	TGCAGCGTTGAAGACTCAGGGAGCTATGAGCAGTTCTTC	-	-	TRBV29-1	TRBJ2-1
CSVVVPGTSGNTIYF	TGCAGCGTCGTTGTCCCGGGAACCTCTGGAAACACCATATATTTT	-	-	TRBV29-1	TRBJ1-3
CASSLELMNTEAFF	TGTGCCAGCAGCTTAGAACTAATGAACACTGAAGCTTTCTTT	many	-	TRBV7-2	TRBJ1-1
CASSFNRGSVEQYF	TGTGCCAGCAGCTTCAACAGGGGAAGTGTCGAGCAGTACTTC	few	TRBD1	TRBV11-2	TRBJ2-7
CATQTSLGSPLHF	TGCGCCACCCAGACATCCTTAGGGTCACCCCTCCACTTT	-	-	TRBV10-2	TRBJ1-6
CASSLYSAGEETQYF	TGTGCCAGCAGCTTATACTCTGCAGGGGAAGAGACCCAGTACTTC	few	-	TRBV7-2	TRBJ2-5
CASRLGTTGNTIYF	TGTGCCAGCCGCTTGGGGACAACTGGAAACACCATATATTTT	many	-	TRBV7-8	TRBJ1-3
CANSFQSNQPQHF	TGTGCCAACAGCTTCCAGAGTAATCAGCCCCAGCATTTT	-	-	TRBV7-9	TRBJ1-5
CATSWTSGEQYF	TGTGCCACCAGCTGGACTAGCGGCGAGCAGTACTTC	-	TRBD2	TRBV7-2	TRBJ2-7
CASSGQSQETQYF	TGTGCCAGCAGTGGACAGTCTCAAGAGACCCAGTACTTC	many	-	TRBV12-3/TRBV12-4	TRBJ2-5
CASSEHRALNEQFF	TGTGCCAGCAGCGAGCATCGGGCCCTAAATGAGCAGTTCTTC	few	-	TRBV7-2	TRBJ2-1
CASSLGAGVPTGDEQFF	TGCGCCAGCAGCTTGGGAGCGGGGGTTCCCACAGGTGATGAGCAGTTCTTC	-	TRBD2	TRBV5-1	TRBJ2-1
CASSIGDRDNQPQHF	TGTGCCAGTAGTATCGGGGACAGGGACAATCAGCCCCAGCATTTT	-	TRBD1	TRBV19	TRBJ1-5
CASSLGASGETQYF	TGTGCCAGCAGCTTAGGCGCTAGCGGGGAGACCCAGTACTTC	many	TRBD2	TRBV11-2	TRBJ2-5
CASGTRGEPSQFF	TGTGCTAGTGGAACTAGGGGGGAGCCCTCCCAGTTCTTC	-	-	TRBV12-5	TRBJ2-1
CASSPSEAPLFF	TGTGCCAGCAGCCCGTCCGAGGCCCCGTTGTTCTTC	-	-	TRBV7-9	TRBJ2-1
CASSSNTRQGTSGEKLFF	TGTGCCAGCAGCTCGAATACAAGGCAGGGGACGTCAGGCGAAAAACTGTTTTTT	-	-	TRBV7-3	TRBJ1-4
CASSRDLEQGVGYEQYF	TGTGCCAGTAGCAGAGACCTTGAACAGGGAGTAGGCTACGAGCAGTACTTC	-	-	TRBV19	TRBJ2-7
CASSLYRNTIYF	TGTGCCAGCAGTTTATATCGAAACACCATATATTTT	-	-	TRBV28	TRBJ1-3
CASRTGMNEQFF	TGTGCCAGCAGGACCGGTATGAATGAGCAGTTCTTC	few	-	TRBV6-2/TRBV6-3	TRBJ2-1
CASSQDRGREEQYF	TGCGCCAGCAGCCAGGACAGGGGGCGAGAGGAGCAGTACTTC	-	TRBD1	TRBV4-1	TRBJ2-7